This entry features one T cell receptor (beta chain) sequence. Antigen specificity is unknown. These data are taken from a study of blood T cells in healthy people across ages. The study's findings and limits: Naive T cell percentage by flow cytometry tracked strongly with beta diversity. Bulk PBMC profiling left naive and antigen-experienced comparisons inconclusive.

CDR3 size: 16 residues. Germline V gene data show CDR1 as SEHNR and CDR2 as FQNEAQ (reference sequence). The V and J ends lost 8 bases and 5 bases respectively, with 24 bases between them. PCR was performed a second time for 7 to 11 cycles using a sample-barcoded 5' primer and a J-beta primer mix. TCRdb passed the 5' RACE reads through MiXCR, listing each CDR3 protein once. The sample shows fewer than 1,200,000 distinct CDR3 sequences, around 25% of them seen only once. Separately, the same data were catalogued under a study of T cells of mothers and their children. That paper notes: The cDNA synthesis received all extracted RNA, at roughly 1.6 ug per 15 ul. It was related mother-child pairs that showed slightly higher overlap than unrelated pairs, without reaching significance.

The sample taken for sequencing was blood. The receptor's source is a girl aged 2 to 9 in good health. The rearrangement links TRBV7-9 to TRBJ2-5; D is unresolved. The CDR3, as DNA: TGTGCCAGCGCCCGGCTGCCCTCAAGGGCGGAGGAGACCCAGTACTTC. This sequence encodes CASARLPSRAEETQYF.